This TCR beta chain was obtained from a study of metastatic and nonmetastatic thyroid tumors. TCRdb re-called the PCR reads via MiXCR. The top ten hold about a sixth of the sample, which has approximately 35,000 clones, approximately 10% seen once. No patient had received any treatment before thyroid surgery. There are many counts of this clone. V was clipped by 2 bases and J by 4 bases, with 18 bases between them. CDR3 length: 17 amino acids. Germline CDR1 and CDR2: SEHNR and FQNEAQ (reference sequence). Source material: blood. The chain has TRBV7-9 and TRBJ2-1; D not certain. The receptor was derived from a female donor with papillary thyroid cancer or a benign thyroid nodule (not recorded which). Some clones in this sample may be carry-over from other donors' samples. Here the CDR3 reads CASSLRLPSAPYNEQFF. CDR3 in DNA: TGTGCCAGCAGCTTAAGGTTGCCTTCAGCCCCTTACAATGAGCAGTTCTTC.